The rows below give T cell receptor beta chains drawn from one sample of a study of blood T cell repertoires in COVID-19. The protocol was immunoSEQ multiplex PCR, while the TCRdb copy is restricted to in-frame clones and leaves out a portion. The table shows 200,000 to 300,000 clones, with 75% to 95% occurring only once. The sample comprised peripheral blood. These receptors originate from a person under 35 with COVID-19, enrolled during active disease. CDR3s include the opening cysteine and the closing phenylalanine or tryptophan. The order of the fields is V gene, D gene, J gene, clone size, CDR3 protein, CDR3 DNA. A D gene is named only where the DNA matches it firmly. Only part of the rows carry a size: once, few, many, or a class if the clone is expanded.

V: TRBV7-9; D: -; J: TRBJ2-7; size: once; CDR3: CASSFTGNEQYF; DNA: TGTGCCAGCAGCTTTACCGGGAACGAGCAGTACTTC
V: TRBV6-1; D: -; J: TRBJ1-1; size: -; CDR3: CASSDQTANTEAFF; DNA: TGTGCCAGCAGTGATCAGACAGCCAACACTGAAGCTTTCTTT
V: TRBV6-1; D: -; J: TRBJ2-3; size: few; CDR3: CASSEVLAPDTQYF; DNA: TGTGCCAGCAGTGAAGTGCTAGCCCCAGATACGCAGTATTTT
V: TRBV5-6; D: TRBD2; J: TRBJ2-3; size: -; CDR3: CASSWVLAGADTQYF; DNA: TGTGCCAGCAGCTGGGTCTTGGCGGGGGCAGATACGCAGTATTTT
V: TRBV7-9; D: -; J: TRBJ2-7; size: -; CDR3: CASSPDFSYEQYF; DNA: TGTGCCAGCAGTCCGGACTTCTCCTACGAGCAGTACTTC
V: TRBV4-1; D: -; J: TRBJ1-2; size: once; CDR3: CASSQDQREAYGYTF; DNA: TGCGCCAGCAGCCAAGATCAGCGGGAAGCCTATGGCTACACCTTC
V: TRBV7-8; D: -; J: TRBJ1-2; size: -; CDR3: CASSPQGPTNYGYTF; DNA: TGTGCCAGCAGCCCCCAGGGGCCCACTAACTATGGCTACACCTTC
V: TRBV24-1; D: TRBD1; J: TRBJ1-3; size: -; CDR3: CATSDRADTIYF; DNA: TGTGCCACCAGCGACAGGGCGGACACCATATATTTT
V: TRBV2; D: TRBD2; J: TRBJ2-1; size: -; CDR3: CASSHPLAGGPSSYNEQFF; DNA: TGTGCCAGCAGTCACCCCCTAGCGGGAGGGCCTAGCTCCTACAATGAGCAGTTCTTC
V: TRBV7-2; D: -; J: TRBJ1-2; size: -; CDR3: CASSLNQGLYGYTF; DNA: TGTGCCAGCAGCCTCAATCAGGGTCTCTATGGCTACACCTTC
V: TRBV7-3; D: TRBD2; J: TRBJ2-2; size: few; CDR3: CASSSPKLAGGPHGELFF; DNA: TGTGCCAGCAGCTCCCCGAAACTAGCGGGAGGGCCCCACGGGGAGCTGTTTTTT
V: TRBV5-6; D: TRBD1; J: TRBJ1-4; size: once; CDR3: CASSPQGGKEKLFF; DNA: TGTGCCAGCAGCCCCCAGGGGGGAAAGGAAAAACTGTTTTTT
V: TRBV13; D: -; J: TRBJ1-1; size: -; CDR3: CASSHPTGGTEAFF; DNA: TGTGCCAGCAGCCACCCAACGGGGGGCACTGAAGCTTTCTTT
V: TRBV6-2/TRBV6-3; D: -; J: TRBJ2-7; size: -; CDR3: CASSYPDLPSYEQYF; DNA: TGTGCCAGCAGTTACCCGGACTTACCCTCCTACGAGCAGTACTTC
V: TRBV5-4; D: -; J: TRBJ2-5; size: -; CDR3: CASSLGATQETQYF; DNA: TGTGCCAGCAGCTTGGGGGCGACCCAAGAGACCCAGTACTTC
V: TRBV10-3; D: TRBD1; J: TRBJ2-3; size: -; CDR3: CAISGDRHISSDTQYF; DNA: TGTGCCATCAGTGGGGACAGACACATTAGCTCAGATACGCAGTATTTT
V: TRBV18; D: -; J: TRBJ1-4; size: -; CDR3: CASSSGATNEKLFF; DNA: TGTGCCAGCTCATCAGGTGCAACTAATGAAAAACTGTTTTTT
V: TRBV27; D: TRBD1; J: TRBJ2-5; size: -; CDR3: CASRDGQGATTQYF; DNA: TGTGCCAGCAGGGACGGACAGGGGGCGACGACCCAGTACTTC
V: TRBV19; D: TRBD1; J: TRBJ2-3; size: -; CDR3: CASSPGQGVTDTQYF; DNA: TGTGCCAGTAGTCCCGGACAGGGGGTTACAGATACGCAGTATTTT
V: TRBV6-2/TRBV6-3; D: -; J: TRBJ1-1; size: -; CDR3: CASSYSSDRSYTEAFF; DNA: TGTGCCAGCAGTTACTCGAGTGACAGATCCTACACTGAAGCTTTCTTT
V: TRBV4-1; D: -; J: TRBJ2-2; size: -; CDR3: CASSLTHGVNTGELFF; DNA: TGCGCCAGCAGCCTAACCCACGGGGTCAACACCGGGGAGCTGTTTTTT
V: TRBV6-2/TRBV6-3; D: TRBD2; J: TRBJ2-5; size: -; CDR3: CASSPRTSVWSGETQYF; DNA: TGTGCCAGCAGTCCCCGGACTAGCGTCTGGTCGGGGGAGACCCAGTACTTC
V: TRBV28; D: TRBD2; J: TRBJ2-2; size: -; CDR3: CASSVSGRGYDGELFF; DNA: TGTGCCAGCAGTGTAAGCGGGAGGGGTTATGACGGGGAGCTGTTTTTT
V: TRBV20-1; D: -; J: TRBJ2-3; size: once; CDR3: CSTPLDPTQYF; DNA: TGCAGTACACCTCTAGACCCTACGCAGTATTTT
V: TRBV7-2; D: TRBD1; J: TRBJ1-4; size: few; CDR3: CASSPGQGPSKLFF; DNA: TGTGCCAGCAGCCCCGGACAGGGCCCTTCAAAACTGTTTTTT
V: TRBV5-5; D: -; J: TRBJ1-4; size: -; CDR3: CASSLAPVGTNEKLFF; DNA: TGTGCCAGCAGCTTGGCCCCGGTCGGGACTAATGAAAAACTGTTTTTT
V: TRBV6-5; D: TRBD2; J: TRBJ2-1; size: -; CDR3: CASRTSGSSYNEQFF; DNA: TGTGCCAGCAGAACTAGCGGGAGTTCCTACAATGAGCAGTTCTTC
V: TRBV2; D: TRBD1; J: TRBJ1-4; size: -; CDR3: CASSLRDSGREKLFF; DNA: TGTGCCAGCAGCCTCCGGGACAGCGGACGGGAAAAACTGTTTTTT
V: TRBV6-6; D: TRBD2; J: TRBJ2-3; size: -; CDR3: CASSLQAPGLANTDTQYF; DNA: TGTGCCAGCAGTCTACAGGCACCGGGACTAGCGAACACAGATACGCAGTATTTT
V: TRBV29-1; D: -; J: TRBJ1-2; size: -; CDR3: CSVEREGYGYTF; DNA: TGCAGCGTTGAACGGGAGGGCTATGGCTACACCTTC
V: TRBV24-1; D: -; J: TRBJ2-4; size: -; CDR3: CATSDAGDSLAKNIQYF; DNA: TGTGCCACCAGTGATGCTGGGGACTCACTAGCCAAAAACATTCAGTACTTC
V: TRBV25-1; D: TRBD1; J: TRBJ2-2; size: -; CDR3: CASSEDRGAGELFF; DNA: TGTGCCAGCAGTGAAGACAGGGGGGCCGGGGAGCTGTTTTTT
V: TRBV6-5; D: TRBD1; J: TRBJ2-2; size: -; CDR3: CASTIQQGTGELFF; DNA: TGTGCCAGCACAATTCAACAGGGGACCGGGGAGCTGTTTTTT
V: TRBV6-5; D: TRBD1; J: TRBJ1-1; size: -; CDR3: CASMGQGGAEAFF; DNA: TGTGCCAGCATGGGACAGGGTGGCGCTGAAGCTTTCTTT
V: TRBV9; D: TRBD2; J: TRBJ2-1; size: -; CDR3: CASSVSGMFDEQFF; DNA: TGTGCCAGCAGCGTAAGCGGGATGTTCGATGAGCAGTTCTTC
V: TRBV5-1; D: -; J: TRBJ2-7; size: -; CDR3: CASRGNSYEQYF; DNA: TGCGCCAGTCGGGGAAACTCCTACGAGCAGTACTTC
V: TRBV28; D: TRBD1; J: TRBJ2-7; size: -; CDR3: CASSTLRQGAYEQYF; DNA: TGTGCCAGCAGTACGCTTCGACAGGGGGCATACGAGCAGTACTTC
V: TRBV19; D: -; J: TRBJ2-3; size: -; CDR3: CASSIPSGDTQYF; DNA: TGTGCCAGTAGTATCCCCTCGGGGGATACGCAGTATTTT
V: TRBV9; D: TRBD2; J: TRBJ2-3; size: -; CDR3: CASTELAGVADTQYF; DNA: TGTGCCAGCACCGAACTAGCGGGAGTAGCAGATACGCAGTATTTT
V: TRBV2; D: -; J: TRBJ2-5; size: -; CDR3: CASSLPSGGEKETQYF; DNA: TGTGCCAGCAGTCTCCCCTCCGGGGGAGAGAAAGAGACCCAGTACTTC
V: TRBV28; D: TRBD2; J: TRBJ2-7; size: -; CDR3: CASSFRGLANEQYF; DNA: TGTGCCAGCAGTTTTCGGGGACTAGCCAACGAGCAGTACTTC
V: TRBV5-6; D: TRBD2; J: TRBJ2-2; size: -; CDR3: CASSFGTSGHTGELFF; DNA: TGTGCCAGCAGCTTTGGGACTAGCGGGCATACCGGGGAGCTGTTTTTT